This T cell receptor (beta chain) was documented in a study of T-cell reconstitution after alpha-beta-depleted transplantation in children. CDR1 is SGHRS and CDR2 is YFSETQ in the germline V gene. The CDR3 runs 15 residues. V lost 4 bases and J 0 bases, leaving 14 bases between the germline ends. As it was prepared, the TCRbeta library received unique molecular identifiers. Via MiXCR, TCRdb re-called the PCR reads, giving one row per CDR3 protein. The sample carries 200,000 to 250,000 distinct CDR3 sequences, 8.2% recorded once. This clonotype was seen many times. No antigen is known for it. Study-wide points: High day-60 TCRbeta diversity in some patients came from surviving recipient T cells and thymic progenitors. In patients about two months after transplant, alpha-beta T cells reportedly arose from several hundred expanded graft clones. Newly produced T cells mostly accounted for T-cell counts and diversity one year post-transplant.

The V gene is TRBV5-1, the J gene TRBJ2-7; D possibly matches TRBD1 or TRBD2 (6 bases each). The source was PBMCs, mostly from graft donor cells, collected 180 days after TCRalphabeta/CD19-depleted stem cell transplant. The receptor comes from a male patient aged 10 to 17 who had a stem cell transplant for acute lymphoblastic leukemia, so the T cells may come from the graft donor. The CDR3 DNA sequence: TGCGCCAGCAGCCTCCCAGGAGGGGGCTCCTACGAGCAGTACTTC. Protein: CASSLPGGGSYEQYF. The full variable domain, rest sourced from reference TRBV5-1 and TRBJ2-7, is KAGVTQTPRYLIKTRGQQVTLSCSPISGHRSVSWYQQTPGQGLQFLFEYFSETQRNKGNFPGRFSGRQFSNSRSEMNVSTLELGDSALYLCASSLPGGGSYEQYFGPGTRLTVT.